A selection of T cell receptor beta chains follows, all from one sample in a study of Ad26.COV2.S vaccination and SARS-CoV-2 variants. Sequenced by immunoSEQ multiplex PCR; TCRdb stores in-frame clones only, minus some. Counted here are about 350,000 clones, approximately 85% occurring once; the ten biggest clones make up around 3%. Sequenced here: peripheral blood, sampled in a trial of Ad26.COV2.S vaccine versus placebo. The receptors were gathered from a person between 18 and 65 years old who received the Ad26.COV2.S COVID-19 vaccine or a placebo. CDR3s include the opening cysteine and the closing phenylalanine or tryptophan. The D gene is left open where the match is weak. Some rows mark clone size as missing; the rest say once, few, many or name a class of expanded clone.

>17|once|TRBV9|TRBD1|TRBJ2-5
CASSVGGQGASFETQYF
TGTGCCAGCAGCGTAGGTGGTCAGGGGGCTTCATTTGAGACCCAGTACTTC
>16|.|TRBV28|TRBD1|TRBJ1-2
CASTRGSGTGAGGYTF
TGTGCCAGCACCCGAGGATCCGGGACAGGGGCGGGTGGCTACACCTTC
>16|few|TRBV18|.|TRBJ1-4
CASSPQSHATNEKLFF
TGTGCCAGCTCACCGCAGTCCCATGCAACTAATGAAAAACTGTTTTTT
>16|.|TRBV7-2|.|TRBJ2-1
CASSLSLGALDNEQFF
TGTGCCAGCAGCCTTTCACTGGGGGCCCTAGACAATGAGCAGTTCTTC
>14|.|TRBV6-5|TRBD1|TRBJ1-2
CASSLPGQGSGYTF
TGTGCCAGCAGTTTACCGGGACAGGGGTCTGGCTACACCTTC
>12|.|TRBV9|.|TRBJ1-2
CASSVGGYGYTF
TGTGCCAGCAGCGTAGGGGGGTATGGCTACACCTTC
>12|.|TRBV3-1/TRBV3-2|.|TRBJ2-7
CASSQGRAGQYF
TGTGCCAGCAGCCAAGGGCGGGCAGGGCAGTACTTC
>14|.|TRBV9|.|TRBJ1-2
CASSGLGFPYGYTF
TGTGCCAGCAGTGGCCTGGGATTTCCCTATGGCTACACCTTC
>13|once|TRBV28|.|TRBJ1-1
CASSVPGSVEAFF
TGTGCCAGCAGTGTCCCAGGGTCGGTAGAAGCTTTCTTT
>15|few|TRBV5-5|.|TRBJ2-3
CASSGGAGASDTQYF
TGTGCCAGCAGCGGGGGGGCAGGAGCTTCAGATACGCAGTATTTT
>15|.|TRBV11-2|TRBD1|TRBJ2-1
CASSSTGEWKNEQFF
TGTGCCAGCAGTTCGACAGGGGAGTGGAAAAATGAGCAGTTCTTC
>13|.|TRBV19|.|TRBJ2-5
CASSITVQETQYF
TGTGCCAGTAGTATCACAGTGCAAGAGACCCAGTACTTC
>16|.|TRBV5-6|TRBD1|TRBJ1-5
CASSLTGVGAGQPQHF
TGTGCCAGCAGCTTGACAGGGGTCGGGGCCGGGCAGCCCCAGCATTTT
>11|.|TRBV12-3/TRBV12-4|.|TRBJ1-3
CASSLSNTIYF
TGTGCCAGCAGTTTATCTAACACCATATATTTT
>16|.|TRBV6-6|TRBD2|TRBJ2-3
CASTPGLGPYTDTQYF
TGTGCCAGCACCCCAGGACTAGGGCCCTACACAGATACGCAGTATTTT
>14|.|TRBV2|.|TRBJ2-3
CASRAILGADTQYF
TGTGCCAGCAGAGCCATCCTAGGGGCAGATACGCAGTATTTT
>15|.|TRBV5-5|.|TRBJ1-5
CASSLTGAGNQPQHF
TGTGCCAGCAGCTTGACCGGAGCCGGGAATCAGCCCCAGCATTTT
>15|.|TRBV3-1/TRBV3-2|TRBD1|TRBJ1-4
CASSQVTGGAGKLFF
TGTGCCAGCAGCCAAGTGACAGGGGGCGCCGGAAAACTGTTTTTT
>15|.|TRBV28|TRBD2|TRBJ2-3
CASSPSGEGPDTQYF
TGTGCCAGCAGCCCCAGCGGGGAGGGGCCAGATACGCAGTATTTT
>14|.|TRBV11-2|.|TRBJ2-2
CASSLVGGTGELFF
TGTGCCAGCAGCTTAGTGGGGGGAACCGGGGAGCTGTTTTTT
>16|.|TRBV28|TRBD1|TRBJ1-3
CASSFQGTGAGNTIYF
TGTGCCAGCAGTTTTCAGGGGACAGGGGCTGGAAACACCATATATTTT
>18|.|TRBV28|TRBD1|TRBJ2-4
CASNPLLDRGQTLRIQYF
TGTGCCAGCAACCCTCTATTGGACAGGGGGCAAACCCTACGGATTCAGTACTTC
>15|.|TRBV7-2|TRBD1|TRBJ2-3
CASSHRQGNADTQYF
TGTGCCAGCAGCCATCGACAGGGTAACGCAGATACGCAGTATTTT